The rows below give T cell receptor beta chains drawn from one sample of a study of cytomegalovirus exposure and HLA in healthy donors. Some clones are missing from TCRdb's copy, which holds only in-frame ones; the method was immunoSEQ multiplex PCR. The sample lists about 170,000 clones, 60% to 80% occurring once. The sample was PBMCs. The receptors originated from a woman between 45 and 65 years old in good health and CMV-seropositive. CDR3s include the opening cysteine and the closing phenylalanine or tryptophan. The D gene is left open where the match is weak. Clone size is stated in some rows and not others, as once, few, many or a class when expanded.

D	size	V	J	CDR3	DNA
NA	once	TRBV19	TRBJ2-1	CASSIDSGPLGYNEQFF	TGTGCCAGTAGTATAGACAGCGGCCCCTTGGGGTACAATGAGCAGTTCTTC
TRBD1	NA	TRBV29-1	TRBJ1-1	CSVGQVNTEAFF	TGCAGCGTCGGACAGGTGAACACTGAAGCTTTCTTT
TRBD1	NA	TRBV30	TRBJ1-2	CAWSVPPGQGVRYGYTF	TGTGCCTGGAGTGTCCCCCCGGGACAGGGAGTACGCTATGGCTACACCTTC
NA	NA	TRBV2	TRBJ2-1	CASRGTLTLNEQFF	TGTGCCAGCAGGGGGACACTTACGCTCAATGAGCAGTTCTTC
TRBD1	NA	TRBV19	TRBJ1-4	CASADRVGEKLFF	TGTGCCAGCGCGGACAGGGTTGGAGAAAAACTGTTTTTT
TRBD2	few	TRBV29-1	TRBJ2-3	CSAPPSGRPASTDTQYF	TGCAGCGCCCCCCCTAGCGGGAGGCCGGCTAGCACAGATACGCAGTATTTT
TRBD2	few	TRBV7-9	TRBJ2-7	CASSRTSGASVRQYF	TGTGCCAGCAGCCGGACTAGCGGGGCCTCTGTGAGGCAGTACTTC
TRBD2	NA	TRBV23-1	TRBJ2-5	CASSQSGMGRLAGRETQYF	TGCGCCAGCAGTCAATCGGGGATGGGAAGACTAGCGGGAAGAGAGACCCAGTACTTC
NA	NA	TRBV6-4	TRBJ2-7	CASSSGRGQGSYEQYF	TGTGCCAGCAGTTCTGGGAGGGGACAAGGTTCCTACGAGCAGTACTTC
NA	NA	TRBV28	TRBJ1-2	CASSSIGRGNYGYTF	TGTGCCAGCAGCTCGATCGGGAGGGGGAACTATGGCTACACCTTC
NA	once	TRBV4-3	TRBJ2-3	CASSQEGAGAGTDTQYF	TGCGCCAGCAGCCAAGAAGGGGCGGGGGCGGGCACAGATACGCAGTATTTT
NA	NA	TRBV29-1	TRBJ2-3	CSVLAGSTDTQYF	TGCAGCGTTCTCGCGGGTAGCACAGATACGCAGTATTTT
TRBD1	NA	TRBV10-3	TRBJ2-1	CAINTGLDRGYNEQFF	TGTGCCATCAACACGGGGTTGGACAGGGGCTACAATGAGCAGTTCTTC
NA	NA	TRBV27	TRBJ1-1	CASRTDSLEAFF	TGTGCCAGCAGGACCGACAGTCTTGAAGCTTTCTTT
TRBD1	NA	TRBV7-2	TRBJ2-2	CASSIQQGYTGELFF	TGTGCCAGCAGCATCCAACAGGGGTACACCGGGGAGCTGTTTTTT
TRBD1	few	TRBV7-2	TRBJ2-7	CASSADRGQGYEQYF	TGTGCCAGCAGCGCTGACAGGGGGCAAGGGTACGAGCAGTACTTC
NA	NA	TRBV9	TRBJ2-1	CASSVELEPLSDEQFF	TGTGCCAGCAGCGTAGAACTGGAACCCCTTAGCGATGAGCAGTTCTTC
TRBD2	NA	TRBV11-2	TRBJ2-7	CASSPGLGQYF	TGTGCCAGCAGCCCGGGACTAGGGCAGTACTTC
TRBD1	NA	TRBV2	TRBJ2-6	CASRDRSFSGANVLTF	TGTGCCTCTAGGGACAGAAGTTTCTCTGGGGCCAACGTCCTGACTTTC
TRBD2	NA	TRBV25-1	TRBJ2-5	CASRGTSGRETQYF	TGTGCCAGCAGGGGGACTAGCGGCAGAGAGACCCAGTACTTC
NA	NA	TRBV7-9	TRBJ1-2	CASSLIGVTGGGYTF	TGTGCCAGCAGCTTAATCGGGGTTACGGGGGGAGGCTACACCTTC
TRBD2	NA	TRBV9	TRBJ2-7	CASSVGLASNYEQYF	TGTGCCAGCAGCGTAGGACTAGCTTCGAACTACGAGCAGTACTTC
TRBD1	NA	TRBV6-5	TRBJ2-7	CASSLDRGRWYEQYF	TGTGCCAGCAGCCTCGACAGGGGGCGCTGGTACGAGCAGTACTTC
NA	few	TRBV6-6	TRBJ1-3	CASRPNEISGNTIYF	TGTGCCAGCAGACCGAACGAGATCTCTGGAAACACCATATATTTT
NA	NA	TRBV6-5	TRBJ2-3	CASSLHPGTDTQYF	TGTGCCAGCAGCCTTCACCCAGGCACAGATACGCAGTATTTT
TRBD1	once	TRBV10-3	TRBJ2-5	CAISGRDSKEETQYF	TGTGCCATCAGTGGCCGGGACAGCAAGGAAGAGACCCAGTACTTC
NA	NA	TRBV28	TRBJ1-2	CASSSGLYYGYTF	TGTGCCAGCAGTTCAGGACTGTACTATGGCTACACCTTC
NA	NA	TRBV7-9	TRBJ2-5	CASSLGGYQETQYF	TGTGCCAGCAGCTTAGGAGGGTACCAAGAGACCCAGTACTTC
TRBD1	once	TRBV5-1	TRBJ2-7	CASSLRQGTTYEQYF	TGCGCCAGCAGCTTAAGACAGGGTACAACCTACGAGCAGTACTTC